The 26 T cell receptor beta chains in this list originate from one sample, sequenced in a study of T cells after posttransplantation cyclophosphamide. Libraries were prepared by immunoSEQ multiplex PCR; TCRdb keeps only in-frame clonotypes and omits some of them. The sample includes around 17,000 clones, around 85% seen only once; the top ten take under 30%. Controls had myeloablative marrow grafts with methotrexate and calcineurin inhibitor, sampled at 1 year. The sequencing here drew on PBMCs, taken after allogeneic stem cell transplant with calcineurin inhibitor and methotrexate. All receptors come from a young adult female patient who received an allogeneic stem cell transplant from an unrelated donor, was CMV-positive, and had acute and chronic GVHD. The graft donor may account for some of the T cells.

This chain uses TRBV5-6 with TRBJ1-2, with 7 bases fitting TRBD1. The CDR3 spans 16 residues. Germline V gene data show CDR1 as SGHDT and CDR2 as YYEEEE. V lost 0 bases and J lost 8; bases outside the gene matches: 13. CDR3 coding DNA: TGTGCCAGCAGCTTGGGGGGACAGAGCCCCCAATGGGGCTACACCTTC. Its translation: CASSLGGQSPQWGYTF.

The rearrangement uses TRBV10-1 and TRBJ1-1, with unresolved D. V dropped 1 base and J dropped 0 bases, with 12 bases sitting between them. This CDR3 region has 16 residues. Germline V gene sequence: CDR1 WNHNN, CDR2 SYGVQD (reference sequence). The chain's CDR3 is CASSELTTTMNTEAFF. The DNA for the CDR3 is TGCGCCAGCAGTGAGTTGACTACTACCATGAACACTGAAGCTTTCTTT.

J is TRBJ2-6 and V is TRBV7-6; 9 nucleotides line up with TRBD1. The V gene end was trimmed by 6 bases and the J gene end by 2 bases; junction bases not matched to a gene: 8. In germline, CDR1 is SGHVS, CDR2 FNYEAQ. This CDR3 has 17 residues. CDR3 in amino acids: CASSSATGGTGANVLTF. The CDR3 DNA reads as TGTGCCAGCAGTTCAGCGACAGGGGGAACTGGGGCCAACGTCCTGACTTTC.

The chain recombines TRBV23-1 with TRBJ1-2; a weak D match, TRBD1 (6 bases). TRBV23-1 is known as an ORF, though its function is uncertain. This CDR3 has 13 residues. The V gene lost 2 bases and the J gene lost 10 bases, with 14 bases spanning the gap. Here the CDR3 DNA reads TGCGCCAGCAGTCAACCGACAGGCGAGATCTACACCTTC. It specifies CASSQPTGEIYTF.

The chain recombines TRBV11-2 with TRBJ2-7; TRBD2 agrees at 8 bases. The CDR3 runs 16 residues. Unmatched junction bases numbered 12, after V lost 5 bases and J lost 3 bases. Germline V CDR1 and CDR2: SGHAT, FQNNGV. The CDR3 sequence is CASSIGGSGSYYEQYF. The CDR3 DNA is TGTGCCAGCAGCATAGGGGGGAGCGGGAGTTACTACGAGCAGTACTTC.

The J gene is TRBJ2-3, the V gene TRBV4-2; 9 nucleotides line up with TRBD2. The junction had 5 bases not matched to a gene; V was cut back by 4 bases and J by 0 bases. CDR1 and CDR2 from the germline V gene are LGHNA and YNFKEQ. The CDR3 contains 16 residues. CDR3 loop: CASSPYSGRSTDTQYF. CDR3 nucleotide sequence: TGTGCCAGCAGCCCCTATAGCGGGAGAAGCACAGATACGCAGTATTTT.

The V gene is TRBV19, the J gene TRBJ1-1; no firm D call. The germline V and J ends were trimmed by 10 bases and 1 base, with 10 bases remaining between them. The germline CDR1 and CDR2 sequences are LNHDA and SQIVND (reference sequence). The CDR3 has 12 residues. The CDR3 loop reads CATTRGNTEAFF. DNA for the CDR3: TGTGCCACCACGCGTGGGAACACTGAAGCTTTCTTT.

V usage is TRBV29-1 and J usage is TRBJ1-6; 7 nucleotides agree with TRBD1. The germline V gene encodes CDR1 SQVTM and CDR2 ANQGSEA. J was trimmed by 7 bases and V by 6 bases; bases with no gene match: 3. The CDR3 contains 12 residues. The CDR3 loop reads CSVRDSNSPLHF. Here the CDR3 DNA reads TGCAGCGTCCGGGACAGCAATTCACCCCTCCACTTT.

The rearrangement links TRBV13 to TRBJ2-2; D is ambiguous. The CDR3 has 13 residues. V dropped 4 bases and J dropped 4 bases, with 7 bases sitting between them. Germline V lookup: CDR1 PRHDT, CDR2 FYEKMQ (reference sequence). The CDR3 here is CASSSTGTGELFF. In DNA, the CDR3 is TGTGCCAGCAGCTCGACGGGCACCGGGGAGCTGTTTTTT.

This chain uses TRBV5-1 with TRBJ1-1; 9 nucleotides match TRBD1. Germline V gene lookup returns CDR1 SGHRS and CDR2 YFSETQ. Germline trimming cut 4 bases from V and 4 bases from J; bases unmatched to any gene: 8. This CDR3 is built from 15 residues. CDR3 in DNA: TGCGCCAGCAGCCGCGGGACAGGGTTGAGCACTGAAGCTTTCTTT. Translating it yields CASSRGTGLSTEAFF.

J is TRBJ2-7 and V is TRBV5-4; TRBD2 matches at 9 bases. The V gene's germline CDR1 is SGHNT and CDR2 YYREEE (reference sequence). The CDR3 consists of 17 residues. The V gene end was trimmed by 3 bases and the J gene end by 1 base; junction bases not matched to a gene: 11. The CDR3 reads CASSSTVTSGPSYEQYF. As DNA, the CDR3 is TGTGCCAGCAGCTCGACGGTGACTAGCGGTCCTTCCTACGAGCAGTACTTC.

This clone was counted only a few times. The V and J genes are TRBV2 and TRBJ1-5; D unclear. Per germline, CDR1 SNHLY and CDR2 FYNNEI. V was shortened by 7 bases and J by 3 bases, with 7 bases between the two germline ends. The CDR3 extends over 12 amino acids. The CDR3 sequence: CASTNFNQPQHF. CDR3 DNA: TGTGCCAGCACGAACTTCAATCAGCCCCAGCATTTT.

CDR3: CASSDPWGGQANTEAFF. CDR3 bases: TGTGCCAGCAGTGACCCGTGGGGGGGGCAAGCGAACACTGAAGCTTTCTTT. The chain joins TRBV6-4 to TRBJ1-1; D is possibly TRBD1 (6 bases). The CDR3 has 17 residues. CDR1 and CDR2 (germline): MRHNA, SNTAGT. The V and J ends lost 2 bases and 1 base respectively, with 17 bases between them.

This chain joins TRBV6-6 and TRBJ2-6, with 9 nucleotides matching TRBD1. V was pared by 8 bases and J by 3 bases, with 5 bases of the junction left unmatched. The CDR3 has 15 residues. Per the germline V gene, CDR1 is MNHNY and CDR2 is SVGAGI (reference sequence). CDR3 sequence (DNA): TGTGCCAGCGGCCGGGACAGGGATGGGGCCAACGTCCTGACTTTC. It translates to CASGRDRDGANVLTF.

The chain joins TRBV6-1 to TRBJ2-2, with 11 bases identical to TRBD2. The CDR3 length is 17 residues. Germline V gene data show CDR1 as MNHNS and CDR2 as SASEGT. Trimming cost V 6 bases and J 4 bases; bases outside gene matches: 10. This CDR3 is CASRELGLAGGTGELFF. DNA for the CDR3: TGTGCCAGCAGGGAACTGGGGCTAGCGGGAGGCACCGGGGAGCTGTTTTTT.

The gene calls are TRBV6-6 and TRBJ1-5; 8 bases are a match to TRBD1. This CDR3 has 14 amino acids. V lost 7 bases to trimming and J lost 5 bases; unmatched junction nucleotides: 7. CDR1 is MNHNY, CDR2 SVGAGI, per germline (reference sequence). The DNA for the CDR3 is TGTGCCAGCACCTTCAGGGGGCGCGATCAGCCCCAGCATTTT. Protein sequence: CASTFRGRDQPQHF.

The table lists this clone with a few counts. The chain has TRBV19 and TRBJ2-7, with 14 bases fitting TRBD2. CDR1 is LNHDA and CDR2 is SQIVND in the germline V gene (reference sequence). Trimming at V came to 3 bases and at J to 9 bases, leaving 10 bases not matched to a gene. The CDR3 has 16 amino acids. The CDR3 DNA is TGTGCCAGTAGTATCAGTCTGGGACTAGCGGGAGATCGGCAGTACTTC. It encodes CASSISLGLAGDRQYF.

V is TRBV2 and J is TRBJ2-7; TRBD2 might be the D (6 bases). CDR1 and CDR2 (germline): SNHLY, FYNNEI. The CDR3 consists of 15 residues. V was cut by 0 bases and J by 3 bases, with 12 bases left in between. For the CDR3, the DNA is TGTGCCAGCAGTGAAGCGGCTAGCGCTTACTACGAGCAGTACTTC. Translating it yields CASSEAASAYYEQYF.

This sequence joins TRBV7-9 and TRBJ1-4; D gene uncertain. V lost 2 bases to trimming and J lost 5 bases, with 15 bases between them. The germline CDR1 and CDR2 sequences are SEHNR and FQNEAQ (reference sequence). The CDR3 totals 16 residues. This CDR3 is CASSLILRGRNEKLFF. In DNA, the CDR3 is TGTGCCAGCAGCTTAATTCTGAGAGGGCGGAATGAAAAACTGTTTTTT. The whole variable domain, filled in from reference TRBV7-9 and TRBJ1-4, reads DTGVSQNPRHKITKRGQNVTFRCDPISEHNRLYWYRQTLGQGPEFLTYFQNEAQLEKSRLLSDRFSAERPKGSFSTLEIQRTEQGDSAMYLCASSLILRGRNEKLFFGSGTQLSVL.

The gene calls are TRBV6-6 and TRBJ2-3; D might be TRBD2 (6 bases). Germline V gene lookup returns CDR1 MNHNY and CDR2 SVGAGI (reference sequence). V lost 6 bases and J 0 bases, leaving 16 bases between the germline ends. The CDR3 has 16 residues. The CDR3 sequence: CASSYTSFGSTDTQYF. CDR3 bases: TGTGCCAGCAGCTATACTAGCTTTGGGAGCACAGATACGCAGTATTTT.

In nucleotides, the CDR3 is TGTGCCAGCAGCTTGGCCGGTGATGAGCAGTTCTTC. It translates to CASSLAGDEQFF. The chain recombines TRBV5-6 with TRBJ2-1; D gene unclear. Germline CDR1 and CDR2: SGHDT and YYEEEE. The CDR3 length is 12 residues. The V end was cut by 0 bases, the J end by 8 bases, with 6 bases between.

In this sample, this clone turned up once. The DNA of the CDR3 is TGTGCCAGCAGCTTAGGGACAGGGCCGAAAACTGAAGCTTTCTTT. Its translation is CASSLGTGPKTEAFF. The V gene is TRBV5-4, the J gene TRBJ1-1; 9 bases match TRBD1. V shed 2 bases and J 5 bases; nucleotides not matched to a gene: 7. CDR1 is SGHNT and CDR2 is YYREEE in the germline V gene (reference sequence). The CDR3 runs 15 residues.

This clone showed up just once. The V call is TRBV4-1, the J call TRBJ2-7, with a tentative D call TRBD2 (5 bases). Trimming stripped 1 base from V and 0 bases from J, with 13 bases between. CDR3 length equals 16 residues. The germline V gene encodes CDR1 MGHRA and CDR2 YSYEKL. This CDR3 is CASSQVAEVGSYEQYF. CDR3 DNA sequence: TGCGCCAGCAGCCAAGTTGCGGAGGTTGGCTCCTACGAGCAGTACTTC.

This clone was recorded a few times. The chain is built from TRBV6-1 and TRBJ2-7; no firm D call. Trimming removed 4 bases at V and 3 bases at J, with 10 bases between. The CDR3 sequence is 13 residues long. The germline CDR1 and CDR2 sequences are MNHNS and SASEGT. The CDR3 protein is CASSVESHYEQYF. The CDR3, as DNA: TGTGCCAGCAGTGTAGAGTCCCACTACGAGCAGTACTTC.

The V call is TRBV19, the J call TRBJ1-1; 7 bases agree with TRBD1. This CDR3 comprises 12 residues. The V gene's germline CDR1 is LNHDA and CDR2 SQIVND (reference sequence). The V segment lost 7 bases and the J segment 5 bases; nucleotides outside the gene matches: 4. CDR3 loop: CASTPGGTEAFF. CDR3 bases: TGTGCCAGTACCCCAGGGGGTACTGAAGCTTTCTTT.

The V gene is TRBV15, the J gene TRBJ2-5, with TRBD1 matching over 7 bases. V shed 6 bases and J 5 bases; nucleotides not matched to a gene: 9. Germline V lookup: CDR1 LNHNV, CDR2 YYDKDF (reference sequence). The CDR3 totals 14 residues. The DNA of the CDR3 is TGTGCCACCAGTCCCGGCAGGGGGTGGGAGACCCAGTACTTC. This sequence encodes CATSPGRGWETQYF.